These 23 T cell receptor beta chains came from one sample sequenced in a study of T cell repertoires in cytomegalovirus infection. Their antigens are not known. TCRdb fed the reads into MiXCR, producing one record per CDR3 protein. The data show about 220,000 distinct CDR3 sequences, with approximately 38% seen just once and around 60% held by the top ten. The specimen comprised CD8+ T cells from cultured PBMCs, sampled from culture after CMV antigen stimulation. The receptors originated from a human donor in good health (CMV status not recorded). Some clones in this sample may be carry-over from other donors' samples.

The chain has TRBV12-5 and TRBJ2-1; tentatively, D is TRBD2 (5 bases). The CDR3 is made up of 15 amino acids. Germline assignment: CDR1 LGHNT and CDR2 FRNRAP. Trimming took off 3 bases at V and 5 bases at J, with 14 bases between the two ends. CDR3 protein: CASGFSETGNNEQFF. The CDR3 nucleotides are TGTGCTAGTGGTTTTTCAGAGACGGGGAACAATGAGCAGTTCTTC. Together with reference TRBV12-5 and TRBJ2-1, the CDR3 gives the full variable domain: DARVTQTPRHKVTEMGQEVTMRCQPILGHNTVFWYRQTMMQGLELLAYFRNRAPLDDSGMPKDRFSAEMPDATLATLKIQPSEPRDSAVYFCASGFSETGNNEQFFGPGTRLTVL.

This clonotype occurred many times. The genes are TRBV7-6 and TRBJ2-7; 7 nucleotides line up with TRBD2. Germline V gives CDR1 SGHVS, CDR2 FNYEAQ. CDR3 length: 15 residues. The V segment lost 6 bases and the J segment 2 bases; nucleotides outside the gene matches: 10. The CDR3 coding sequence is TGTGCCAGCAGAAAACTAGCGACCCCAGCCTACGAGCAGTACTTC. Its protein product is CASRKLATPAYEQYF.

The CDR3 loop reads CASSPGGGLEAFF. In DNA form, the CDR3 reads TGCGCCAGCAGCCCCGGGGGAGGACTTGAAGCTTTCTTT. J is TRBJ1-1 and V is TRBV5-1; D may be TRBD1 (5 bases). CDR3 size: 13 residues. Trimming left V 4 bases short and J 7 bases short, with 14 bases between. Per germline, CDR1 SGHRS and CDR2 YFSETQ.

The CDR3 DNA reads as TGCAGTGCTAGACAGGAGTATGCCTACGAGCAGTACTTC. As protein: CSARQEYAYEQYF. The chain carries TRBV20-1 and TRBJ2-7, with D hard to call. CDR3 length: 13 amino acids. Deletions cut 2 bases from V and 2 bases from J, with 10 bases between. Germline V lookup: CDR1 DFQATT, CDR2 SNEGSKA (reference sequence).

The sample holds one count of this clonotype. This chain connects TRBV7-8 to TRBJ2-7; D uncertain. Trimming removed 8 bases at V and 0 bases at J, with 20 bases between. Germline V gives CDR1 SGHVS, CDR2 FQNEAQ. The length of the CDR3 is 16 residues. The CDR3 bases are TGTGCCAGCTCAGCTTTATATGACTCCCGCTCCTACGAGCAGTACTTC. Protein sequence: CASSALYDSRSYEQYF.

This clonotype was found a few times. The rearrangement links TRBV10-3 to TRBJ2-1; the D gene could be TRBD1 or TRBD2 (5 bases each). The germline V gene has CDR1 ENHRY and CDR2 SYGVKD. V was shortened by 6 bases and J by 5 bases, with 17 bases between the two germline ends. This CDR3 has 15 amino acids. CDR3 DNA: TGTGCCATCAGCTCCCGGGACCCGAGGAACAATGAGCAGTTCTTC. Its protein product is CAISSRDPRNNEQFF.

The V call is TRBV27, the J call TRBJ2-1; TRBD2 matches at 13 bases. Germline trimming cut 5 bases from V and 4 bases from J; bases unmatched to any gene: 2. Germline CDR1 MNHEY, CDR2 SMNVEV (reference sequence). The CDR3 spans 15 residues. CDR3 residues: CASSPLAGGYNEQFF. Written as DNA, the CDR3 is TGTGCCAGCAGTCCACTAGCGGGGGGGTACAATGAGCAGTTCTTC.

The rearrangement links TRBV27 to TRBJ1-2; 9 bases agree with TRBD1. Germline values: CDR1 MNHEY, CDR2 SMNVEV (reference sequence). The CDR3 runs to 15 residues. With 5 bases clipped from V and 0 bases from J, the junction kept 4 bases outside the gene matches. CDR3 DNA sequence: TGTGCCAGCAGTAACCGACAGGGGGCTAACTATGGCTACACCTTC. It codes for CASSNRQGANYGYTF.

The chain combines TRBV5-1 with TRBJ1-1; the D is unclear. V was pared by 0 bases and J by 3 bases, with 9 bases between. The CDR3 consists of 14 residues. The germline CDR1 and CDR2 sequences are SGHRS and YFSETQ. CDR3 nucleotide sequence: TGCGCCAGCAGCTTGGATTGGGCCTACACTGAAGCTTTCTTT. Protein product: CASSLDWAYTEAFF.

This rearrangement joins TRBV7-9 to TRBJ2-1; a weak D match, TRBD2 (7 bases). Germline CDR1 reads SEHNR; CDR2 reads FQNEAQ (reference sequence). The CDR3 covers 16 residues. Trimming shortened V by 8 bases and J by 0 bases, and 17 bases separated the two germline ends. Here the CDR3 DNA reads TGTGCCAGCGAGGCGGGGGCGGAAAGCTCCTACAATGAGCAGTTCTTC. It specifies CASEAGAESSYNEQFF.

This clonotype has only one observation. V and J are TRBV2 and TRBJ2-1; 8 bases are a match to TRBD2. Germline CDR1 SNHLY, CDR2 FYNNEI. This CDR3 region has 13 residues. After removal of 11 bases from V and 8 bases from J, the junction contained 11 bases not matched to a gene. The CDR3 reads CADKARTSHEQFF. The CDR3, as DNA: TGTGCCGATAAGGCACGGACTAGCCATGAGCAGTTCTTC.

This chain uses TRBV20-1 with TRBJ2-1; D call uncertain. Germline lookup yields CDR1 DFQATT and CDR2 SNEGSKA (reference sequence). Trimming took off 5 bases at V and 8 bases at J, with 13 bases between the two ends. This CDR3 comprises 12 residues. The CDR3, as DNA: TGCAGTGCTCCCGAGGTTGGCGATGAGCAGTTCTTC. This gives the protein CSAPEVGDEQFF.

This rearrangement joins TRBV19 to TRBJ2-7, with a possible D match to TRBD2 (5 bases). In germline, CDR1 is LNHDA, CDR2 SQIVND (reference sequence). This CDR3 contains 18 residues. The V gene lost 5 bases and the J gene lost 2 bases, with 25 bases spanning the gap. The CDR3, as DNA: TGTGCCAGTAGTTCCGGGCCGCTCCTCCCGGGGTACCCCTACGAGCAGTACTTC. This codes for CASSSGPLLPGYPYEQYF.

This chain connects TRBV9 to TRBJ1-1; D perhaps matches TRBD1 (5 bases). Germline V gives CDR1 SGDLS, CDR2 YYNGEE. The V end was cut by 4 bases, the J end by 4 bases, with 14 bases between. CDR3 length equals 14 residues. This CDR3 is CASSPDGGVTEAFF. CDR3 DNA: TGTGCCAGCAGCCCCGACGGGGGTGTCACTGAAGCTTTCTTT. Supplemented by reference TRBV9 and TRBJ1-1, the full variable domain reads DSGVTQTPKHLITATGQRVTLRCSPRSGDLSVYWYQQSLDQGLQFLIQYYNGEERAKGNILERFSAQQFPDLHSELNLSSLELGDSALYFCASSPDGGVTEAFFGQGTRLTVV.

This clonotype was seen a handful of times. This may be a read error, as it is one base from a much larger clone. V is TRBV28 and J is TRBJ2-7; 12 bases match TRBD1. The CDR3 is 14 amino acids. V shed 6 bases, J shed 5 bases, and the junction held 5 bases outside the gene matches. Looked up from germline, CDR1 is MDHEN and CDR2 is SYDVKM. CDR3 DNA sequence: TGTGCCAGCAGCTCCGGGACAGGGGGCAACGAGCAGTACTTC. Protein: CASSSGTGGNEQYF.

The CDR3 loop reads CALGGEPNQETQYF. The CDR3 region has the DNA TGTGCCCTCGGGGGCGAGCCTAACCAAGAGACCCAGTACTTC. The chain links TRBV7-8 to TRBJ2-5; either TRBD1 or TRBD2 may fit D (6 bases each). The CDR3 loop spans 14 amino acids. V was clipped by 11 bases and J by 0 bases, with 16 bases between them. The germline V gene has CDR1 SGHVS and CDR2 FQNEAQ.

This sequence joins TRBV6-1 and TRBJ1-6, with 7 bases identical to TRBD1. This CDR3 has 19 amino acids. The germline V gene encodes CDR1 MNHNS and CDR2 SASEGT. Germline trimming cut 3 bases from V and 3 bases from J; bases unmatched to any gene: 14. The CDR3 coding sequence is TGTGCCAGCAGTGAGAAAGGACCAGGGGGGGCTTTCTATAATTCACCCCTCCACTTT. Protein product: CASSEKGPGGAFYNSPLHF.

This clonotype appeared many times. J is TRBJ1-2 and V is TRBV7-9; D unresolved. The germline V gene has CDR1 SEHNR and CDR2 FQNEAQ (reference sequence). V dropped 4 bases and J dropped 1 base, with 13 bases sitting between them. The CDR3 contains 15 residues. The DNA of the CDR3 is TGTGCCAGCAGCTCATCCGACTTGGTTAACTATGGCTACACCTTC. Its translation is CASSSSDLVNYGYTF. The full variable domain, in which reference TRBV7-9 and TRBJ1-2 provide the parts outside the CDR3, is DTGVSQNPRHKITKRGQNVTFRCDPISEHNRLYWYRQTLGQGPEFLTYFQNEAQLEKSRLLSDRFSAERPKGSFSTLEIQRTEQGDSAMYLCASSSSDLVNYGYTFGSGTRLTVV.

This clonotype came up a few times. The chain couples TRBV12-3 or TRBV12-4 to TRBJ2-7; tentatively, D is TRBD2 (6 bases). CDR3 size: 12 residues. Trimming shortened V by 6 bases and J by 6 bases, and 12 bases separated the two germline ends. CDR3 residues: CASSYGEAEQYF. In DNA form, the CDR3 reads TGTGCCAGCAGCTATGGGGAGGCCGAGCAGTACTTC.

This chain connects TRBV28 to TRBJ1-1; TRBD1 matches at 7 bases. Germline V gene data show CDR1 as MDHEN and CDR2 as SYDVKM. The CDR3 extends over 16 amino acids. V lost 6 bases and J lost 4; bases outside the gene matches: 14. This chain's CDR3 is CASRSRRQGRSTEAFF. The CDR3 nucleotides read TGTGCCAGCAGAAGCCGAAGACAGGGTAGGTCCACTGAAGCTTTCTTT.

V and J are TRBV20-1 and TRBJ1-6; unclear D gene. Between the trimmed V and J ends, which lost 6 bases and 0 bases, there was a span of 24 bases. The CDR3 has 19 residues. Germline V gene data show CDR1 as DFQATT and CDR2 as SNEGSKA (reference sequence). CDR3: CSAREQAALKSSYNSPLHF. CDR3 coding DNA: TGCAGTGCCCGGGAGCAAGCGGCTCTCAAGAGCTCCTATAATTCACCCCTCCACTTT.

This clonotype was observed a handful of times. This chain connects TRBV7-6 to TRBJ1-3; 9 positions agree with TRBD1. CDR1 and CDR2 from the germline V gene are SGHVS and FNYEAQ. This CDR3 contains 20 residues. The J segment lost 0 bases and the V segment lost 4 bases, leaving 16 bases of the junction unmatched. CDR3 amino acids: CASSSGGGTGRASSGNTIYF. In DNA form, the CDR3 reads TGTGCCAGCAGCTCAGGGGGGGGGACAGGGCGGGCGAGCTCTGGAAACACCATATATTTT.

The gene calls are TRBV3-1 and TRBJ1-1; tentative D call: TRBD1 (6 bases). Trimming removed 3 bases from V and 7 bases from J, with 15 bases in between. Per the germline V gene, CDR1 is LGHDT and CDR2 is YNNKEL (reference sequence). The CDR3 covers 14 residues. DNA for the CDR3: TGTGCCAGCAGCCAGATAACAGGGAGGGGTGAAGCTTTCTTT. This sequence encodes CASSQITGRGEAFF.